This is a list of T cell receptor beta chains from one sample in a study of T cells in Graves' hyperthyroidism and ophthalmopathy. From the multiplex PCR reads, TCRdb called clonotypes with MiXCR, one entry per CDR3 protein. The sample includes 650,000 to 850,000 distinct CDR3 sequences, about 19% of them seen just once. The sequencing sample was made of blood. Every receptor here comes from a woman between 45 and 65 years old with Graves' hyperthyroidism that later progressed to Graves' ophthalmopathy. Each CDR3 is given with its conserved first and last residue. The D gene is left open where the match is weak. Clone size is not always given. Where it is, it says once, few, many or a class for expanded clones.

cdr3_nt: TGCAGCGTTGAAGATCAACGGACAGGGATTGTGGAGACCCAGTACTTC
cdr3_aa: CSVEDQRTGIVETQYF
clone_size: few
d_call: TRBD1
j_call: TRBJ2-5
v_call: TRBV29-1

cdr3_nt: TGCAGTGCTAGACCTCCAGGGTACGAGCAGTACTTC
cdr3_aa: CSARPPGYEQYF
clone_size: many
d_call: .
j_call: TRBJ2-7
v_call: TRBV20-1

cdr3_nt: TGTGCCAGCAGCCCCGAGGGGACAGGGGCCTCACCCCTCCACTTT
cdr3_aa: CASSPEGTGASPLHF
clone_size: .
d_call: TRBD1
j_call: TRBJ1-6
v_call: TRBV3-1

cdr3_nt: TGTGCCATCAGTGAGTCTGTACCCAATGGCTACACCTTC
cdr3_aa: CAISESVPNGYTF
clone_size: .
d_call: .
j_call: TRBJ1-2
v_call: TRBV10-3

cdr3_nt: TGTGCCAGCAGCTTTTCTAGACAGAGCGATGGCTACACCTTC
cdr3_aa: CASSFSRQSDGYTF
clone_size: .
d_call: .
j_call: TRBJ1-2
v_call: TRBV7-9

cdr3_nt: TGTGCCAGCAGTTTGACAGGGGGGCTCTATGGCTACACCTTC
cdr3_aa: CASSLTGGLYGYTF
clone_size: many
d_call: TRBD1
j_call: TRBJ1-2
v_call: TRBV6-1

cdr3_nt: TGTGCCAGCAGCGAAAGGGCAGTACAAGAGACCCAGTACTTC
cdr3_aa: CASSERAVQETQYF
clone_size: .
d_call: .
j_call: TRBJ2-5
v_call: TRBV7-9

cdr3_nt: TGTGCCAGCAGGGTCCTCAGTTCGCGCACAGATACGCAGTATTTT
cdr3_aa: CASRVLSSRTDTQYF
clone_size: few
d_call: .
j_call: TRBJ2-3
v_call: TRBV2

cdr3_nt: TGTGCCAGTAGTAGACAGGGAGGGCTCGGGACATACTATGGCTACACCTTC
cdr3_aa: CASSRQGGLGTYYGYTF
clone_size: .
d_call: TRBD1
j_call: TRBJ1-2
v_call: TRBV19

cdr3_nt: TGTGCCAGCAGCCATGCCCTTTCTTCTGGAAACACCATATATTTT
cdr3_aa: CASSHALSSGNTIYF
clone_size: many
d_call: .
j_call: TRBJ1-3
v_call: TRBV9

cdr3_nt: TGCGCCAGCAGCCAACAGTCCTCCGATTACGAGCAGTACTTC
cdr3_aa: CASSQQSSDYEQYF
clone_size: .
d_call: .
j_call: TRBJ2-7
v_call: TRBV4-3

cdr3_nt: TGTGCCAGCAGCTACGGACTAGCGGGAGACGGGGAGACCCAGTACTTC
cdr3_aa: CASSYGLAGDGETQYF
clone_size: .
d_call: TRBD2
j_call: TRBJ2-5
v_call: TRBV7-9

cdr3_nt: TGCGCCAGCAGCTTGGTGGCAGGGGTTCGTTCTGGGGCCAACGTCCTGACTTTC
cdr3_aa: CASSLVAGVRSGANVLTF
clone_size: many
d_call: .
j_call: TRBJ2-6
v_call: TRBV5-1

cdr3_nt: TGTGCCAGCAGTTCCGGGACAGGGGGCCGTCACGAGCAGTACTTC
cdr3_aa: CASSSGTGGRHEQYF
clone_size: many
d_call: TRBD1
j_call: TRBJ2-7
v_call: TRBV6-1

cdr3_nt: TGTGCCAGCAGTAGGGACAGGAAAGAGACCCAGTACTTC
cdr3_aa: CASSRDRKETQYF
clone_size: many
d_call: TRBD1
j_call: TRBJ2-5
v_call: TRBV12-3/TRBV12-4

cdr3_nt: TGTGCCAGCTCACACGAGCTAGCGGGATACAATGAGCAGTTCTTC
cdr3_aa: CASSHELAGYNEQFF
clone_size: .
d_call: TRBD2
j_call: TRBJ2-1
v_call: TRBV18

cdr3_nt: TGTGCCAGCAGCCCCCAGTACATTGCGGGACAGGTCTTTAATCAGCCCCAGCATTTT
cdr3_aa: CASSPQYIAGQVFNQPQHF
clone_size: few
d_call: TRBD1
j_call: TRBJ1-5
v_call: TRBV6-2/TRBV6-3

cdr3_nt: TGCGCCAGCAGCTTATCGCAGGGGTTTAAATCCTATGGCTACACCTTC
cdr3_aa: CASSLSQGFKSYGYTF
clone_size: few
d_call: .
j_call: TRBJ1-2
v_call: TRBV5-1

cdr3_nt: TGTGCCTGGAATCCAACAGCAAGTCTGTTCAATACGCAGTATTTT
cdr3_aa: CAWNPTASLFNTQYF
clone_size: few
d_call: .
j_call: TRBJ2-3
v_call: TRBV30

cdr3_nt: TGTGCCAGCAGCCGGAGTGAGAACACTGAAGCTTTCTTT
cdr3_aa: CASSRSENTEAFF
clone_size: many
d_call: .
j_call: TRBJ1-1
v_call: TRBV3-1

cdr3_nt: TGCAGTGCTAACCTTAACAGGGACACTGAAGCTTTCTTT
cdr3_aa: CSANLNRDTEAFF
clone_size: many
d_call: .
j_call: TRBJ1-1
v_call: TRBV20-1

cdr3_nt: TGCGCCAGCAGCCTAGACAGGGGGGAACGTGGCTACACCTTC
cdr3_aa: CASSLDRGERGYTF
clone_size: many
d_call: TRBD1
j_call: TRBJ1-2
v_call: TRBV5-1

cdr3_nt: TGTGCCAGCAGTCTGAGCGTGGGAGATCATTCACCCCTCCACTTT
cdr3_aa: CASSLSVGDHSPLHF
clone_size: .
d_call: .
j_call: TRBJ1-6
v_call: TRBV28

cdr3_nt: TGTGCCAGCAGCCCCGGTACAGGATGGGACACCGGGGAGCTGTTTTTT
cdr3_aa: CASSPGTGWDTGELFF
clone_size: .
d_call: .
j_call: TRBJ2-2
v_call: TRBV12-3/TRBV12-4

cdr3_nt: TGTGCCGCCAAGGGATGGGGCTACATGAACACTGAAGCTTTCTTT
cdr3_aa: CAAKGWGYMNTEAFF
clone_size: many
d_call: .
j_call: TRBJ1-1
v_call: TRBV6-1

cdr3_nt: TGTGCCAGCAGCTCCGGACTAGCGGGGGGGCTCAATGAGCAGTTCTTC
cdr3_aa: CASSSGLAGGLNEQFF
clone_size: .
d_call: TRBD2
j_call: TRBJ2-1
v_call: TRBV7-9

cdr3_nt: TGTGCCAGCAGCGTAATGCCGGAGAACACTGAAGCTTTCTTT
cdr3_aa: CASSVMPENTEAFF
clone_size: .
d_call: .
j_call: TRBJ1-1
v_call: TRBV9

cdr3_nt: TGTGCCAGCAGCCAAGAGAGCCCAACAAGCGGGGGCACAGATACGCAGTATTTT
cdr3_aa: CASSQESPTSGGTDTQYF
clone_size: many
d_call: TRBD2
j_call: TRBJ2-3
v_call: TRBV3-1

cdr3_nt: TGCGCCAGCAGCTTGGAAACGGCTAATGAAAAACTGTTTTTT
cdr3_aa: CASSLETANEKLFF
clone_size: .
d_call: .
j_call: TRBJ1-4
v_call: TRBV5-1

cdr3_nt: TGTGCCAGCAGTGACATGGGACTAGCTCTAGATACGCAGTATTTT
cdr3_aa: CASSDMGLALDTQYF
clone_size: many
d_call: TRBD2
j_call: TRBJ2-3
v_call: TRBV6-1

cdr3_nt: TGTGCCAGCAGCCCGCCGGGGTCGGAGACCCAGTACTTC
cdr3_aa: CASSPPGSETQYF
clone_size: .
d_call: .
j_call: TRBJ2-5
v_call: TRBV27

cdr3_nt: TGTGCCAGCAGCTTTCGAGCTAGTAACTCACCCCTCTACTTT
cdr3_aa: CASSFRASNSPLYF
clone_size: once
d_call: .
j_call: TRBJ1-6
v_call: TRBV11-3

cdr3_nt: TGTGCCAGCAGTGGACTAGTGACAGATACGCAGTATTTT
cdr3_aa: CASSGLVTDTQYF
clone_size: .
d_call: .
j_call: TRBJ2-3
v_call: TRBV2

cdr3_nt: TGCGCCGTCCGGGGCCACACAGATACGCAGTATTTT
cdr3_aa: CAVRGHTDTQYF
clone_size: few
d_call: .
j_call: TRBJ2-3
v_call: TRBV4-1

cdr3_nt: TGCAGCGTTGAAAGCCAGGATCACTATAGCAATCAGCCCCAGCATTTT
cdr3_aa: CSVESQDHYSNQPQHF
clone_size: .
d_call: .
j_call: TRBJ1-5
v_call: TRBV20-1

cdr3_nt: TGTGCCATCAGAATAAGGGAAGGGGCTGAAGCTTTCTTT
cdr3_aa: CAIRIREGAEAFF
clone_size: few
d_call: .
j_call: TRBJ1-1
v_call: TRBV10-3

cdr3_nt: TGCGCCAGCAGTAAGGGAGGGGTTCAGCCCCAGCATTTT
cdr3_aa: CASSKGGVQPQHF
clone_size: .
d_call: .
j_call: TRBJ1-5
v_call: TRBV10-1

cdr3_nt: TGCGCCAGCAGCTCGCTTCCACACAGGGGTAGTACTGAAGCTTTCTTT
cdr3_aa: CASSSLPHRGSTEAFF
clone_size: many
d_call: TRBD1
j_call: TRBJ1-1
v_call: TRBV5-1

cdr3_nt: TGTGCCACCAGCAGAGAGGTGAGACGTCCTGGCTACACCTTC
cdr3_aa: CATSREVRRPGYTF
clone_size: .
d_call: .
j_call: TRBJ1-2
v_call: TRBV15

cdr3_nt: TGTGCCAGCAGCTCTAAATCCCAAACGTTTCTCAAGTATGGCTACACCTTC
cdr3_aa: CASSSKSQTFLKYGYTF
clone_size: few
d_call: .
j_call: TRBJ1-2
v_call: TRBV7-9

cdr3_nt: TGTGCCAGTAGTATAGACGGGGGACAAGAGACCCAGTACTTC
cdr3_aa: CASSIDGGQETQYF
clone_size: .
d_call: .
j_call: TRBJ2-5
v_call: TRBV19

cdr3_nt: TGTGCCACCCGGACAGTTTCCTACGAGCAGTACTTC
cdr3_aa: CATRTVSYEQYF
clone_size: many
d_call: .
j_call: TRBJ2-7
v_call: TRBV10-3

cdr3_nt: TGTGCCAGCAGCCAGGCCCTCGGGACTCTTAATTCACCCCTCCACTTT
cdr3_aa: CASSQALGTLNSPLHF
clone_size: many
d_call: .
j_call: TRBJ1-6
v_call: TRBV12-3/TRBV12-4